A selection of T cell receptor beta chains follows, all from one sample in a study of T cells after posttransplantation cyclophosphamide. Some clones are missing from TCRdb's copy, which holds only in-frame ones; the method was immunoSEQ multiplex PCR. The sample lists about 1,900 clones; 94% were seen once. Sequencing was carried out using CD4+ T cells sorted from bone marrow. These receptors were obtained from a woman between 45 and 65 years old in good health and a related stem cell transplant donor. Each CDR3 is given with its conserved first and last residue. The order of the fields is V gene, D gene, clone size, J gene, CDR3 protein, CDR3 DNA. The D gene is left open where the match is weak. Only part of the rows carry a size: once, few, many, or a class if the clone is expanded.

TRBV5-6	NA	once	TRBJ2-2	CASSLTGPGGELFF	TGTGCCAGCAGCTTGACAGGGCCGGGCGGGGAGCTGTTTTTT
TRBV5-4	TRBD1	NA	TRBJ2-5	CASSVGTGGVETQYF	TGTGCCAGCAGCGTAGGGACAGGGGGCGTTGAGACCCAGTACTTC
TRBV5-1	NA	NA	TRBJ2-5	CASSLVRETFVETQYF	TGCGCCAGCAGCTTGGTGCGGGAAACCTTTGTCGAGACCCAGTACTTC
TRBV6-5	NA	NA	TRBJ1-3	CASSTAGAERNTIYF	TGTGCCAGCAGTACCGCGGGGGCTGAGAGAAACACCATATATTTT
TRBV6-6	NA	NA	TRBJ1-1	CASNLGGASNTEAFF	TGTGCCAGCAACCTCGGGGGGGCCTCAAACACTGAAGCTTTCTTT
TRBV15	TRBD2	NA	TRBJ2-3	CATSSGTSDPQYF	TGTGCCACCAGCTCGGGGACTAGCGATCCGCAGTATTTT
TRBV5-1	TRBD2	NA	TRBJ2-3	CASSLQTRQRGGLTDTQYF	TGCGCCAGCAGCCTCCAAACGCGACAACGGGGGGGCCTAACAGATACGCAGTATTTT
TRBV6-1	TRBD2	NA	TRBJ2-1	CATFPGLAGGRRIF	TGTGCCACCTTCCCGGGACTAGCGGGGGGCCGGAGGATCTTC
TRBV7-9	NA	NA	TRBJ2-3	CASSQGGADTQYF	TGTGCCAGCAGCCAGGGAGGCGCAGATACGCAGTATTTT
TRBV25-1	NA	NA	TRBJ1-6	CASSKTAYNSPLHF	TGTGCCAGCAGTAAAACAGCATATAATTCACCCCTCCACTTT
TRBV7-3	TRBD2	NA	TRBJ2-3	CASSLTIAGGPDTQYF	TGTGCCAGCAGCTTAACGATAGCGGGAGGGCCAGATACGCAGTATTTT
TRBV4-2	NA	NA	TRBJ1-2	CASSRPGQANGYTF	TGTGCCAGCAGCCGACCGGGACAAGCTAACGGCTACACCTTC
TRBV27	TRBD2	NA	TRBJ2-7	CASSFQGTSEFYEQYF	TGTGCCAGCAGTTTCCAAGGGACTAGTGAATTCTACGAGCAGTACTTC
TRBV5-1	NA	NA	TRBJ2-3	CASRLNRAGASSDTQYF	TGCGCCAGCAGACTAAACAGGGCCGGGGCTAGCTCAGATACGCAGTATTTT
TRBV18	TRBD1	NA	TRBJ2-3	CASSTGQSTDTQYF	TGTGCCAGCTCAACGGGACAGAGCACAGATACGCAGTATTTT
TRBV2	TRBD1	NA	TRBJ2-7	CASRPNTGTGDPYEQYF	TGTGCCAGCAGGCCTAATACCGGGACAGGGGACCCCTACGAGCAGTACTTC
TRBV14	TRBD1	NA	TRBJ1-6	CASSQTRQGSTPLHF	TGTGCCAGCAGCCAAACCCGACAGGGGTCTACACCCCTCCACTTT
TRBV18	TRBD1	NA	TRBJ1-1	CASSPLGTGVTEAFF	TGTGCCAGCTCACCTCTCGGGACAGGGGTGACTGAAGCTTTCTTT
TRBV18	TRBD1	NA	TRBJ2-7	CASSPWAGQGSYEQYF	TGTGCCAGCTCACCATGGGCCGGACAGGGCTCCTACGAGCAGTACTTC
TRBV5-1	TRBD1	NA	TRBJ1-1	CASSGDSPEAFF	TGCGCCAGCAGTGGGGACAGCCCTGAAGCTTTCTTT
TRBV4-2	TRBD1	NA	TRBJ1-1	CASSQRTGGWTEAFF	TGTGCCAGCAGCCAACGGACAGGGGGATGGACTGAAGCTTTCTTT
TRBV5-1	TRBD2	NA	TRBJ2-1	CASSRERGPYNEQFF	TGCGCCAGCAGCCGAGAGCGGGGGCCCTACAATGAGCAGTTCTTC
TRBV5-6	NA	NA	TRBJ1-1	CASSFVSDTEAFF	TGTGCCAGCAGCTTCGTGTCGGACACTGAAGCTTTCTTT
TRBV7-7	NA	NA	TRBJ2-1	CASSSARDNEQFF	TGTGCTAGCAGCTCCGCGAGAGACAATGAGCAGTTCTTC
TRBV19	TRBD2	NA	TRBJ2-1	CASSIRTSGRVREQFF	TGTGCCAGTAGTATAAGGACTAGCGGGAGGGTCAGGGAGCAGTTCTTC
TRBV7-2	NA	NA	TRBJ1-5	CASSPEGGQSQPQHF	TGTGCCAGCAGCCCGGAAGGCGGACAGTCACAGCCCCAGCATTTT
TRBV4-1	NA	once	TRBJ1-6	CASSQARTDYNSPLHF	TGCGCCAGCAGCCAAGCGCGGACAGACTATAATTCACCCCTCCACTTT
TRBV10-3	TRBD2	NA	TRBJ2-1	CAISPLLGLAGAGNNEQFF	TGTGCCATCTCTCCTCTCTTGGGCCTAGCGGGAGCCGGGAACAATGAGCAGTTCTTC
TRBV6-5	NA	NA	TRBJ2-1	CASSLDTYNEQFF	TGTGCCAGCAGTTTGGACACCTACAATGAGCAGTTCTTC
TRBV28	TRBD1	NA	TRBJ1-3	CASRRDRQSSGNTIYF	TGTGCCAGCAGGAGGGACAGGCAGAGCTCTGGAAACACCATATATTTT
TRBV27	NA	NA	TRBJ1-2	CASSLTGGQGGGYTF	TGTGCCAGCAGTTTAACTGGTGGGCAGGGCGGAGGCTACACCTTC
TRBV11-3	NA	NA	TRBJ2-3	CASSLDGPDTQYF	TGTGCCAGCAGCTTAGATGGGCCAGATACGCAGTATTTT
TRBV6-1	NA	NA	TRBJ2-4	CASSEATAAKNIQYF	TGTGCCAGCAGTGAAGCCACAGCAGCCAAAAACATTCAGTACTTC
TRBV5-4	NA	NA	TRBJ2-5	CASRNREKETQYF	TGTGCCAGTAGGAACAGGGAGAAAGAGACCCAGTACTTC
TRBV30	TRBD1	NA	TRBJ1-1	CAWSVKGDSMNTEAFF	TGTGCCTGGAGTGTAAAAGGGGACAGTATGAACACTGAAGCTTTCTTT
TRBV10-1	TRBD1	NA	TRBJ1-2	CASSTGDSRNYGYTF	TGCGCCAGCAGCACCGGGGACAGCCGTAACTATGGCTACACCTTC
TRBV5-4	NA	NA	TRBJ2-1	CASSLGTPSSYNEQFF	TGTGCCAGCAGCTTGGGGACTCCGAGCTCCTACAATGAGCAGTTCTTC
TRBV6-1	NA	NA	TRBJ1-2	CASSEHDRSGGYTF	TGTGCCAGCAGTGAACATGACAGGTCGGGTGGCTACACCTTC
TRBV25-1	NA	NA	TRBJ1-6	CASSKTAYNSPLHF	TGTGCCAGCAGTAAAACAGCATATAATTCCCCCCTCCACTTT
TRBV2	NA	NA	TRBJ1-2	CASSDRLGAQLNGYTF	TGTGCCAGCAGTGATCGGTTGGGGGCGCAATTGAATGGCTACACCTTC
TRBV5-1	TRBD1	NA	TRBJ2-7	CASSQPGQGLRNEQYF	TGCGCCAGCAGCCAGCCGGGACAGGGCCTCAGGAACGAGCAGTACTTC
TRBV5-5	TRBD1	NA	TRBJ1-3	CASSLGTGPTSSGNTIYF	TGTGCCAGCAGCTTGGGGACAGGTCCCACTTCCTCTGGAAACACCATATATTTT
TRBV2	NA	NA	TRBJ2-1	CASSPIDSTGYNEQFF	TGTGCCAGCAGTCCCATAGACTCTACAGGCTACAATGAGCAGTTCTTC
TRBV5-5	TRBD1	NA	TRBJ1-1	CASSFLPQGGNTEAFF	TGTGCCAGCAGCTTCCTTCCTCAGGGGGGGAACACTGAAGCTTTCTTT
TRBV2	TRBD2	NA	TRBJ2-7	CASNPRTSGKSEQYF	TGTGCCAGCAATCCGCGGACTAGCGGGAAGAGCGAGCAGTACTTC
TRBV19	TRBD1	NA	TRBJ2-3	CASSGQGLGDTQYF	TGTGCCAGTTCGGGACAGGGCCTCGGCGATACGCAGTATTTT
TRBV30	TRBD1	NA	TRBJ1-4	CAWSPGTDNEKLFF	TGTGCCTGGAGTCCCGGGACAGATAATGAAAAACTGTTTTTT
TRBV7-9	TRBD1	NA	TRBJ2-1	CASSYSGQGKSQFF	TGTGCCAGCAGTTATTCGGGACAGGGGAAAAGCCAGTTCTTC
TRBV5-5	NA	NA	TRBJ1-1	CASSLRVVNTEAFF	TGTGCCAGCAGCTTACGGGTGGTGAACACTGAAGCTTTCTTT
TRBV14	NA	NA	TRBJ1-2	CASSWDTNYGYTF	TGTGCCAGCAGCTGGGACACGAACTATGGCTACACCTTC
TRBV6-5	NA	NA	TRBJ2-2	CARPGSPHTGELFF	TGTGCCAGACCAGGGTCCCCCCACACCGGGGAGCTGTTTTTT
TRBV29-1	TRBD1	NA	TRBJ1-6	CSVARGIGSPLHF	TGCAGCGTTGCCAGGGGGATTGGATCACCCCTCCACTTT
TRBV27	TRBD1	NA	TRBJ1-2	CASSSPEGGFGYTF	TGTGCCAGCAGTTCCCCGGAAGGGGGCTTTGGCTACACCTTC
TRBV19	TRBD2	few	TRBJ2-7	CASSSGLAELSYEQYF	TGTGCCAGTAGTTCGGGACTAGCGGAGCTCTCCTACGAGCAGTACTTC
TRBV10-1	TRBD1	NA	TRBJ1-4	CASSGTGDEKLFF	TGCGCCAGCAGCGGAACAGGGGATGAAAAACTGTTTTTT
TRBV28	TRBD1	NA	TRBJ1-1	CASTRDSLNTEAFF	TGTGCCAGCACCCGGGACAGTTTAAACACTGAAGCTTTCTTT
TRBV29-1	TRBD1	once	TRBJ2-2	CSVLRGAGGSGGELFF	TGCAGCGTTCTTCGCGGAGCAGGGGGCTCTGGCGGGGAGCTGTTTTTT
TRBV25-1	TRBD1	once	TRBJ1-2	CASSELLFGTAAPNGYTF	TGTGCCAGCAGTGAATTACTTTTCGGGACAGCGGCCCCCAATGGCTACACCTTC
TRBV10-1	TRBD1	NA	TRBJ2-3	CASSGTRTGSTDTQYF	TGCGCCAGCAGTGGAACCAGGACAGGGAGCACAGATACGCAGTATTTT
TRBV5-8	TRBD1	NA	TRBJ1-4	CASSLGGHRGNEKLFF	TGTGCCAGCAGCCTGGGGGGTCACAGGGGGAATGAAAAACTGTTTTTT